Shown below are 21 T cell receptor beta chains from a single sample sequenced in a study of CD8 T cells in ankylosing spondylitis (dated by TCRdb to about 2017). Overall study outcomes, separate from this receptor: A TCR beta motif of several highly homologous amino acid variants appeared characteristic of blood from ankylosing spondylitis patients.

Libraries were prepared through 5' RACE. Sequencing instrument: Illumina HiSeq 2500. TCRdb handled the public reads itself, with Q25 trimming in fastp and clone calling in MiXCR, and kept productive beta chains. CDR3 protein sequences are deduplicated, and each keeps its most common genes and DNA. The sample table lists more than 650,000 distinct CDR3 sequences, 10% to 15% of them with a count of one. The ten largest clonotypes hold more than 0.5% of the sample. Antigens for these TCRs are unknown. Input material: blood, either unsorted or a sorted T cell fraction (not recorded which). Source of these receptors: a male donor with ankylosing spondylitis.

The rearrangement links TRBV5-1 to TRBJ1-5, with D maybe TRBD1 (6 bases). V shed 1 base and J shed 5 bases, with 13 bases lying between them. Germline values: CDR1 SGHRS, CDR2 YFSETQ. This CDR3 spans 15 amino acids. The CDR3 spells CASSLYRVGDQPQHF. In DNA form, the CDR3 reads TGCGCCAGCAGCTTGTACAGGGTGGGGGATCAGCCCCAGCATTTT. The full variable domain, in which reference TRBV5-1 and TRBJ1-5 provide the parts outside the CDR3, is KAGVTQTPRYLIKTRGQQVTLSCSPISGHRSVSWYQQTPGQGLQFLFEYFSETQRNKGNFPGRFSGRQFSNSRSEMNVSTLELGDSALYLCASSLYRVGDQPQHFGDGTRLSIL.

This clonotype was seen more than once but under ten times. The chain joins TRBV11-2 to TRBJ2-5; 7 positions agree with TRBD2. Germline CDR1 and CDR2: SGHAT and FQNNGV. This CDR3 contains 15 residues. The V segment lost 2 bases and the J segment 4 bases; nucleotides outside the gene matches: 7. CDR3 sequence reads: CASSLRAGAGETQYF. The CDR3 region has the DNA TGTGCCAGCAGCTTACGTGCGGGAGCAGGAGAGACCCAGTACTTC.

The rearrangement uses TRBV7-9 and TRBJ2-1; D remains ambiguous. The germline V gene encodes CDR1 SEHNR and CDR2 FQNEAQ (reference sequence). The CDR3 is 15 amino acids. Trimming took 3 bases from V and 3 from J, leaving 12 bases between them. Here the CDR3 DNA reads TGTGCCAGCAGCTTTAGCTCTCTAATCTACAATGAGCAGTTCTTC. Its translation: CASSFSSLIYNEQFF.

This chain uses TRBV4-1 with TRBJ2-3, with no clear D. The CDR3 sequence is 15 residues long. Trimming stripped 4 bases from V and 6 bases from J, with 17 bases between. CDR1 MGHRA and CDR2 YSYEKL come from the germline V gene. CDR3 region: CASSPLVVTFDTQYF. CDR3 bases: TGCGCCAGCAGCCCCCTAGTAGTCACGTTCGATACGCAGTATTTT.

This clonotype was counted only a few times. The gene calls are TRBV28 and TRBJ1-6; the D is unclear. The germline gives CDR1 MDHEN, CDR2 SYDVKM. Trimming pared 6 bases from V and 14 bases from J, leaving 17 bases between. This CDR3 region has 13 residues. Written as DNA, the CDR3 is TGTGCCAGCAGCCGGACGGACTCCTCGGCCCTCCACTTT. It yields the protein CASSRTDSSALHF.

The chain couples TRBV15 to TRBJ1-5; 8 nucleotides match TRBD1. Germline CDR1 is LNHNV and CDR2 is YYDKDF (reference sequence). Trimming cost V 0 bases and J 6 bases; bases outside gene matches: 10. The CDR3 is 17 amino acids. The DNA of the CDR3 is TGTGCCACCAGCAGAGACTCCCCGGGGACAGGATTTCAGCCCCAGCATTTT. Its translation is CATSRDSPGTGFQPQHF.

This clonotype was counted only a few times. This sequence joins TRBV5-1 and TRBJ2-7; D gene ambiguous. The CDR3 sequence is 15 residues long. Germline values: CDR1 SGHRS, CDR2 YFSETQ. Trimming took 0 bases from V and 0 from J, leaving 10 bases between them. CDR3 protein: CASSLAPTNSYEQYF. CDR3 coding DNA: TGCGCCAGCAGCTTGGCACCGACGAACTCCTACGAGCAGTACTTC.

The chain links TRBV20-1 to TRBJ2-7; 8 nucleotides line up with TRBD2. There are 13 residues in the CDR3. J gave up 2 bases and V 5 bases, and 5 bases lay outside the gene matches. CDR1 is DFQATT, CDR2 SNEGSKA, per germline (reference sequence). The CDR3 DNA reads as TGCAGTGCTGCCCGGGGGGGCGCCTACGAGCAGTACTTC. This gives the protein CSAARGGAYEQYF.

In its sample, this clonotype was seen a few times. The chain has TRBV6-5 and TRBJ2-3; D call uncertain. The CDR3 spans 15 residues. The V gene's germline CDR1 is MNHEY and CDR2 SVGAGI. Trimming shortened V by 5 bases and J by 3 bases, and 15 bases separated the two germline ends. CDR3 coding DNA: TGTGCCAGCAGTCCACTCGGTCTGGGTACAGATACGCAGTATTTT. It specifies CASSPLGLGTDTQYF.

As DNA, the CDR3 is TGTGCCAGCAGATTGGCGCGTCTGGGTGAAAAACTGTTTTTT. It translates to CASRLARLGEKLFF. This rearrangement joins TRBV27 to TRBJ1-4; D remains unclear. In germline, CDR1 is MNHEY, CDR2 SMNVEV (reference sequence). The V gene lost 6 bases and the J gene lost 7 bases, with 15 bases spanning the gap. This CDR3 spans 14 amino acids.

The genes are TRBV5-1 and TRBJ1-2; 9 bases align to TRBD1. The germline V gene encodes CDR1 SGHRS and CDR2 YFSETQ. V lost 0 bases, J lost 7 bases, and 4 bases stayed unmatched. The CDR3 has 14 residues. CDR3 in amino acids: CASSLGTGVAGYTF. For the CDR3, the DNA is TGCGCCAGCAGCTTGGGGACAGGGGTAGCTGGCTACACCTTC.

This clonotype was recorded at least ten times. The chain carries TRBV20-1 and TRBJ1-5; TRBD1 aligns across 12 bases. Germline assignment: CDR1 DFQATT and CDR2 SNEGSKA (reference sequence). This CDR3 spans 14 amino acids. J was trimmed by 6 bases and V by 6 bases; bases with no gene match: 6. As DNA, the CDR3 is TGCAGTGCAACCGGGACAGGGGGCGGTCAGCCCCAGCATTTT. This translates into CSATGTGGGQPQHF.

This clonotype was seen a few times. The chain carries TRBV27 and TRBJ1-6, with a weak D call TRBD1 (5 bases). V lost 10 bases to trimming and J lost 7 bases, with 20 bases between them. There are 15 residues in the CDR3. Germline V gives CDR1 MNHEY, CDR2 SMNVEV (reference sequence). The CDR3 coding sequence is TGTGCCATTAAGGCCAGGGCGGGGCCGAATTCACCCCTCCACTTT. Protein sequence: CAIKARAGPNSPLHF.

This clonotype showed up just a few times. J is TRBJ1-6 and V is TRBV20-1, with D tentatively TRBD1 (5 bases). This CDR3 contains 13 residues. From germline, CDR1 is DFQATT and CDR2 SNEGSKA (reference sequence). V was cut by 4 bases and J by 9 bases, with 13 bases left in between. Here the CDR3 DNA reads TGCAGTGCTACCGGGACGGCTGGTTCACCCCTCCACTTT. It is translated as CSATGTAGSPLHF.

This chain uses TRBV7-2 with TRBJ2-3; D ambiguous. Trimming took off 3 bases at V and 6 bases at J, with 10 bases between the two ends. Per germline, CDR1 SGHTA and CDR2 FQGNSA. The CDR3 sequence is 13 residues long. CDR3 DNA sequence: TGTGCCAGCAGCTTCGACCCCACGGATACGCAGTATTTT. The encoded protein is CASSFDPTDTQYF.

This clonotype has only a few counts. The CDR3: CAISEELGRRYTF. The DNA for the CDR3 is TGTGCCATCAGTGAGGAACTCGGGAGGCGCTACACCTTC. The gene calls are TRBV10-3 and TRBJ1-2; no reliable D call. Trimming pared 2 bases from V and 9 bases from J, leaving 13 bases between. Germline-derived CDR1 and CDR2 are ENHRY and SYGVKD. The CDR3 consists of 13 residues.

This clonotype was detected only a few times. This sequence joins TRBV10-3 and TRBJ1-5; unclear D gene. Germline lookup yields CDR1 ENHRY and CDR2 SYGVKD. The CDR3 has 17 residues. V lost 0 bases to trimming and J lost 0 bases, with 12 bases between them. CDR3 residues: CAISESQLIYSNQPQHF. The DNA for the CDR3 is TGTGCCATCAGTGAGTCGCAGCTTATTTATAGCAATCAGCCCCAGCATTTT.

The chain joins TRBV20-1 to TRBJ1-6; no firm D call. Trimming removed 5 bases from V and 14 bases from J, with 13 bases in between. Germline loops: CDR1 DFQATT, CDR2 SNEGSKA (reference sequence). The CDR3 contains 11 residues. CDR3 loop: CSASELVALHF. Here the CDR3 DNA reads TGCAGTGCTTCCGAGTTGGTGGCCCTCCACTTT.

The chain uses TRBV5-1 and TRBJ2-3, with 7 bases fitting TRBD1. Trimming at V came to 0 bases and at J to 4 bases, leaving 5 bases not matched to a gene. The germline V gene encodes CDR1 SGHRS and CDR2 YFSETQ. This CDR3 has 15 amino acids. CDR3 region: CASSLGQGRADTQYF. In nucleotides, the CDR3 is TGCGCCAGCAGCTTGGGACAGGGACGGGCAGATACGCAGTATTTT.

This rearrangement joins TRBV20-1 to TRBJ1-2; 7 nucleotides line up with TRBD1. This CDR3 region has 14 residues. V lost 1 base, J lost 4 bases, and 6 bases stayed unmatched. Germline assignment: CDR1 DFQATT and CDR2 SNEGSKA (reference sequence). CDR3 loop: CSARAGQAAYGYTF. CDR3 coding DNA: TGCAGTGCTAGAGCCGGACAGGCGGCCTATGGCTACACCTTC.

This clonotype showed up many times. The chain recombines TRBV7-3 with TRBJ2-5; D unresolved. The CDR3 length is 13 residues. Germline loops: CDR1 SGHTA, CDR2 FQGTGA. V was trimmed by 2 bases and J by 5 bases, leaving 9 bases between them. Here the CDR3 reads CASSLRVWETQYF. CDR3 nucleotide sequence: TGTGCCAGCAGCTTACGGGTTTGGGAGACCCAGTACTTC.